A selection of T cell receptor beta chains follows, all from one sample in a study of CXCR3-negative and CXCR3-positive naive CD8 T cells. TCRdb reprocessed the 5' RACE reads; each CDR3 protein has one entry and no DNA is given. In all, the sample yields 150,000 to 170,000 distinct CDR3 sequences. The sample consisted of naive CXCR3+ CD8+ T cells from blood. Receptors were obtained from a human donor in good health. Some clones in this sample may be carry-over from other donors' samples. Both conserved end residues are part of each CDR3.

j_call: TRBJ2-3; v_call: TRBV4-3; cdr3_aa: CASSQDSTDTQYF
j_call: TRBJ1-5; v_call: TRBV28; cdr3_aa: CASSSSGHQPQHF
j_call: TRBJ2-1; v_call: TRBV5-1; cdr3_aa: CASSYLGPPGDEQFF
j_call: TRBJ1-1; v_call: TRBV29-1; cdr3_aa: CSVEDPLGTTEAFF
j_call: TRBJ1-1; v_call: TRBV12-3/TRBV12-4; cdr3_aa: CASSFSGGWTEAFF
j_call: TRBJ1-1; v_call: TRBV20-1; cdr3_aa: CSAVPGAKDMNTEAFF
j_call: TRBJ2-7; v_call: TRBV5-1; cdr3_aa: CASSPRPGLAGYEQYF
j_call: TRBJ2-7; v_call: TRBV12-3/TRBV12-4; cdr3_aa: CASSSPGQGSYEQYF
j_call: TRBJ1-4; v_call: TRBV5-6; cdr3_aa: CASSLTGVNEKLFF
j_call: TRBJ2-5; v_call: TRBV30; cdr3_aa: CAWSVIGKTQYF
j_call: TRBJ2-1; v_call: TRBV7-7; cdr3_aa: CASSPNSGGAVGEQFF
j_call: TRBJ2-7; v_call: TRBV12-3/TRBV12-4; cdr3_aa: CASRDPGRAEQYF
j_call: TRBJ2-7; v_call: TRBV27; cdr3_aa: CASSLSFREVYEQYF
j_call: TRBJ1-2; v_call: TRBV5-1; cdr3_aa: CASSLAYRANYGYTF
j_call: TRBJ2-7; v_call: TRBV28; cdr3_aa: CASSLVETPYEQYF
j_call: TRBJ1-2; v_call: TRBV4-3; cdr3_aa: CASSQEELRGDYGYTF
j_call: TRBJ1-5; v_call: TRBV6-6; cdr3_aa: CASSYSGQPQHF
j_call: TRBJ2-1; v_call: TRBV12-3/TRBV12-4; cdr3_aa: CASSPAPNEQFF
j_call: TRBJ2-7; v_call: TRBV20-1; cdr3_aa: CSALEEAGGPYEQYF
j_call: TRBJ2-5; v_call: TRBV4-2; cdr3_aa: CASSQDPTGGSEETQYF
j_call: TRBJ2-7; v_call: TRBV28; cdr3_aa: CASSLRADGHEQYF
j_call: TRBJ2-1; v_call: TRBV20-1; cdr3_aa: CSARGAGPRANEQFF
j_call: TRBJ1-6; v_call: TRBV12-3/TRBV12-4; cdr3_aa: CASCPSGFRDSPLHF
j_call: TRBJ2-1; v_call: TRBV20-1; cdr3_aa: CSARSRGFNEQFF
j_call: TRBJ2-3; v_call: TRBV9; cdr3_aa: CASSVSSGLGADTQYF
j_call: TRBJ1-4; v_call: TRBV29-1; cdr3_aa: CSYTGELNEKLFF
j_call: TRBJ2-5; v_call: TRBV7-6; cdr3_aa: CASSLDLAGGQETQYF
j_call: TRBJ2-7; v_call: TRBV12-3/TRBV12-4; cdr3_aa: CASSFGVGEQYF
j_call: TRBJ2-1; v_call: TRBV9; cdr3_aa: CASSAGLAGVNEQFF
j_call: TRBJ2-2; v_call: TRBV6-5; cdr3_aa: CASKDTGELFF
j_call: TRBJ2-7; v_call: TRBV19; cdr3_aa: CASSVGITYEQYF
j_call: TRBJ1-4; v_call: TRBV28; cdr3_aa: CASRGKTATNEKPFF
j_call: TRBJ1-2; v_call: TRBV24-1; cdr3_aa: CDTSDRASTGYTF
j_call: TRBJ1-3; v_call: TRBV7-2; cdr3_aa: CASNPGQGASGNTIYF
j_call: TRBJ2-1; v_call: TRBV6-6; cdr3_aa: CASSYSVVAGGSSYNEQFF
j_call: TRBJ2-6; v_call: TRBV27; cdr3_aa: CASSLSIRSGANVLTF
j_call: TRBJ2-7; v_call: TRBV30; cdr3_aa: CAWNPSDRDYEQYF
j_call: TRBJ2-2; v_call: TRBV15; cdr3_aa: CATSRDGGTGELFF
j_call: TRBJ2-1; v_call: TRBV7-8; cdr3_aa: CASSSRQGAAYNEQFF
j_call: TRBJ1-1; v_call: TRBV4-3; cdr3_aa: CASSQGRSMNTEAFF
j_call: TRBJ2-1; v_call: TRBV29-1; cdr3_aa: CSVEPQRDEQFF
j_call: TRBJ2-7; v_call: TRBV18; cdr3_aa: CASSNGGAPLYEQYF
j_call: TRBJ2-1; v_call: TRBV6-5; cdr3_aa: CASSYGETPSYNEQFF